This TCR beta chain was sequenced in a study of cytotoxic CD8 clonotypes in ibrutinib-treated CLL. Assay: immunoSEQ multiplex PCR; the TCRdb copy retains only in-frame clones and omits some. In the table there are under 150,000 clones, under 90% of which are singletons. Germline loops: CDR1 LNHDA, CDR2 SQIVND (reference sequence). This CDR3 has 15 amino acids. Trimming took 6 bases from V and 1 from J, leaving 12 bases between them. The specimen was PBMCs, collected after 24 months of ibrutinib treatment. This chain joins TRBV19 and TRBJ2-2, with D maybe TRBD1 (5 bases). The clonotype was recovered from a human donor with chronic lymphocytic leukemia. The CDR3 DNA sequence: TGTGCCAGTAGAAGATCAGGGATGAACACCGGGGAGCTGTTTTTT. This gives the protein CASRRSGMNTGELFF.